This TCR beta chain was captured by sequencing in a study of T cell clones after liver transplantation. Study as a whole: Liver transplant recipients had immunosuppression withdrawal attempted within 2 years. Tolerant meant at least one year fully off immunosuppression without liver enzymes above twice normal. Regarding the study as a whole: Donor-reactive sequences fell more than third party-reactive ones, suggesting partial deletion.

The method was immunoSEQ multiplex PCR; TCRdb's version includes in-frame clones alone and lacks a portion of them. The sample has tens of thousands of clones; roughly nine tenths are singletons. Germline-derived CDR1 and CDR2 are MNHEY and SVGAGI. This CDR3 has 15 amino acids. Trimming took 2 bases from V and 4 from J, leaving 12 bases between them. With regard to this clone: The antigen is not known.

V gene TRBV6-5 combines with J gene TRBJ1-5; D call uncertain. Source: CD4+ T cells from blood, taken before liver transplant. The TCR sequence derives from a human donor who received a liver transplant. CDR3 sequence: CASSYPQGMNQPQHF. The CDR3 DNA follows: TGTGCCAGCAGTTACCCACAAGGGATGAATCAGCCCCAGCATTTT.